This T cell receptor (beta chain) is drawn from a study of T cell responses to AZD1222 COVID-19 vaccine. As regards this clone: Its antigen is not known.

The study, taken as a whole, reports: White British donors predominated, females outnumbered males, and clonal diversity was possibly underestimated. The study reported that nearly half of spike-specific TCRs target unmutated variant regions. After the peak T cell response, and only then, were repertoires sampled.

Second-dose groups at about 4 or about 12 weeks were pooled. Trimming stripped 4 bases from V and 6 bases from J, with 13 bases between. Germline CDR1 is SGHVS and CDR2 is FNYEAQ. The CDR3 spans 13 residues. Measured with immunoSEQ multiplex PCR; TCRdb has only the in-frame clones, and not every one. The table has 100,000 to 150,000 clones, around nine tenths seen once. This rearrangement joins TRBV7-6 to TRBJ2-7, with TRBD2 as a possible D gene (6 bases). Sequencing used peripheral blood, obtained 28 days after the second AZD1222 dose. The sequence was obtained from an adult who received the AZD1222 COVID-19 vaccine. In DNA form, the CDR3 reads TGTGCCAGCAGCTCCAGTGACGGGAGCGAGCAGTACTTC. It translates to CASSSSDGSEQYF.